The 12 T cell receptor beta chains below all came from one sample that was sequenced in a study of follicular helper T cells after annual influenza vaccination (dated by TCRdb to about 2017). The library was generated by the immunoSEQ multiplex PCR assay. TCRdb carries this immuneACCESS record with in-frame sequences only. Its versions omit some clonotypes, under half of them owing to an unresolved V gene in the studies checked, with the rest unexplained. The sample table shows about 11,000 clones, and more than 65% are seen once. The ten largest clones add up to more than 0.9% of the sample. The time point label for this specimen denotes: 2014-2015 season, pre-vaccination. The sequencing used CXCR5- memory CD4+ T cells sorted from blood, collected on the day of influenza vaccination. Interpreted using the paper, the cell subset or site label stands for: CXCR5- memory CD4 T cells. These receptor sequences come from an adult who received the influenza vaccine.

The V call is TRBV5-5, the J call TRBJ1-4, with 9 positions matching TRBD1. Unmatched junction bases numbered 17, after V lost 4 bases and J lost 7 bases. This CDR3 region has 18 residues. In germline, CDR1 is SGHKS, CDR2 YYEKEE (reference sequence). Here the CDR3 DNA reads TGTGCCAGCAGCCCTACGAGGGACAGGGAACGACTTAGTGAAAAACTGTTTTTT. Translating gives CASSPTRDRERLSEKLFF.

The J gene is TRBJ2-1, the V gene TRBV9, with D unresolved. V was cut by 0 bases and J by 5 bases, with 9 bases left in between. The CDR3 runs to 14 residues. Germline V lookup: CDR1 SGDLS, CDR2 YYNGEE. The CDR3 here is CASSVAPENNEQFF. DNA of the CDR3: TGTGCCAGCAGCGTAGCCCCGGAAAACAATGAGCAGTTCTTC.

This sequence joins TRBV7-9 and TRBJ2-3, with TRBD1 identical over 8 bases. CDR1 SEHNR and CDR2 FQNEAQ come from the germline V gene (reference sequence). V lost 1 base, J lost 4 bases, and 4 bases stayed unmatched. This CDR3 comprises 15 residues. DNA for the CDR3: TGTGCCAGCAGCTTAGGGTCAGGGGGCGCAGATACGCAGTATTTT. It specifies CASSLGSGGADTQYF.

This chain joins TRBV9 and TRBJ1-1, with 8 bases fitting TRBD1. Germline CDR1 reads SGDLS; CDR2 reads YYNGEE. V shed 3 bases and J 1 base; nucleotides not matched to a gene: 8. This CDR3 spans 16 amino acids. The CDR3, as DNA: TGTGCCAGCAGCGGGGCCGGACAGGGACCGAACACTGAAGCTTTCTTT. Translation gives CASSGAGQGPNTEAFF.

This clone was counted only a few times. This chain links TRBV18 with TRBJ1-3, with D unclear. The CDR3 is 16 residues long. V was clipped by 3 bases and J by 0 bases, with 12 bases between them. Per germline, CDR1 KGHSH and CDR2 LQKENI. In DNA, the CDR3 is TGTGCCAGCTCACCTAACGATGCCAGCTCTGGAAACACCATATATTTT. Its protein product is CASSPNDASSGNTIYF.

The CDR3 sequence: CASSITGGSYNEQFF. The CDR3 nucleotides read TGTGCCAGTAGTATCACAGGGGGATCCTACAATGAGCAGTTCTTC. The J gene is TRBJ2-1, the V gene TRBV19; 8 nucleotides match TRBD1. The CDR3 is made up of 15 amino acids. The ends lost 3 bases at V and 1 base at J; junction bases unmatched: 2. Per germline, CDR1 LNHDA and CDR2 SQIVND (reference sequence).

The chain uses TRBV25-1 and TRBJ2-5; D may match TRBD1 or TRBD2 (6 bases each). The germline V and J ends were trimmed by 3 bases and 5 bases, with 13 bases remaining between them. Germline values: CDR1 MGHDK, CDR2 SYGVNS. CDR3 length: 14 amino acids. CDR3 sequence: CASSDSGAGETQYF. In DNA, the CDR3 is TGTGCCAGCAGTGACTCGGGGGCTGGGGAGACCCAGTACTTC.

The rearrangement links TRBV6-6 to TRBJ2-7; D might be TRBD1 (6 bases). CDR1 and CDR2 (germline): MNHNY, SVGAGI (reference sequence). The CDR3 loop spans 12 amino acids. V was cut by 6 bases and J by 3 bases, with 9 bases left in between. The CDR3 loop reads CASSQGYYEQYF. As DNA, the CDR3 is TGTGCCAGCAGCCAGGGGTACTACGAGCAGTACTTC.

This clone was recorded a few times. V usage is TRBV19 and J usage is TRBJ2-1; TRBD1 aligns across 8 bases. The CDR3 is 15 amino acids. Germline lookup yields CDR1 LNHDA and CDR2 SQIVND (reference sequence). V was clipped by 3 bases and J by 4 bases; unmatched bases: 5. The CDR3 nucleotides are TGTGCCAGTAGTATCAGGGGGCCGCCTTACAATGAGCAGTTCTTC. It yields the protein CASSIRGPPYNEQFF.

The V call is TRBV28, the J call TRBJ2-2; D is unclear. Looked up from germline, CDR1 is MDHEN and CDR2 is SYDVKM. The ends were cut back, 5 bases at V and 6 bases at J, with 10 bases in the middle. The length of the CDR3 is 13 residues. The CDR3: CASSESRPGELFF. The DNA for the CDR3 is TGTGCCAGCAGTGAAAGTCGCCCCGGGGAGCTGTTTTTT.

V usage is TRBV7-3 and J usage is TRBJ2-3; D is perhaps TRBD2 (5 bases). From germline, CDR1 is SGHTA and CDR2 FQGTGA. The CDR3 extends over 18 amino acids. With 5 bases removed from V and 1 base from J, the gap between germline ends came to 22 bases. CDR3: CASSPFSAGPRGTDTQYF. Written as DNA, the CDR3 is TGTGCCAGCAGCCCATTCTCCGCGGGCCCCCGGGGCACAGATACGCAGTATTTT.

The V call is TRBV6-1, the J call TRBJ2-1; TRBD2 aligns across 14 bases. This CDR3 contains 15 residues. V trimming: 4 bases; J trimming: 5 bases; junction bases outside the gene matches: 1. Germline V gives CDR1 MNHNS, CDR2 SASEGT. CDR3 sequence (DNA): TGTGCCAGCAGTGCGGGACTAGCGGGGGACAATGAGCAGTTCTTC. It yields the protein CASSAGLAGDNEQFF.